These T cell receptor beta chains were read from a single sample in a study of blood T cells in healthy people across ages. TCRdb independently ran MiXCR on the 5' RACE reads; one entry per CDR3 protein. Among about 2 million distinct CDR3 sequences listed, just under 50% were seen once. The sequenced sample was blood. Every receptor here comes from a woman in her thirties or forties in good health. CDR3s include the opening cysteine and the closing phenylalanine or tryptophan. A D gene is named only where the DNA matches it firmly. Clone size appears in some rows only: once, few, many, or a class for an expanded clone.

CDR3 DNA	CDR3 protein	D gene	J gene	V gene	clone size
TGTGCCAGCAGCTTAGGGACAGAGCGTGGCTGCACCTTC	CASSLGTERGCTF	-	TRBJ1-2	TRBV7-9	-
TGTGCCAGCAGCTTGGAGCCGGGACAGCCGGCTTATGGCTACACCTTC	CASSLEPGQPAYGYTF	TRBD1	TRBJ1-2	TRBV11-2	-
TGTGCCAGCAGCCGCTTAGGGGATTCACCCCTCCACTTT	CASSRLGDSPLHF	-	TRBJ1-6	TRBV4-2	-
TGTGCCAGCAGCGTAGTTATGGCGTCTAGCACAGATACGCAGTATTTT	CASSVVMASSTDTQYF	-	TRBJ2-3	TRBV9	-
TGTGTCAGCAGCCAAAAGCGGGGGGCCGGAAATGAGCAGTTCTTC	CVSSQKRGAGNEQFF	TRBD2	TRBJ2-1	TRBV7-2	-
TGTGCCAGCAGCGCGATCAGGGGGCGCCAAGAGACCCAGTACTTC	CASSAIRGRQETQYF	TRBD1	TRBJ2-5	TRBV28	-
TGCGCCAGCAGCTTTTTCACGGGAAGGAATAGGCCTGGGGCCAACGTCCTGACTTTC	CASSFFTGRNRPGANVLTF	-	TRBJ2-6	TRBV5-1	-
TGTGCCAGCAGGTACCGGACAGGGGTTACCTACAATGAGCAGTTCTTC	CASRYRTGVTYNEQFF	TRBD1	TRBJ2-1	TRBV6-2/TRBV6-3	-
TGTGCCAGTAGCCTGGCCGACAGGGCTGGCTATGGCTACACCTTC	CASSLADRAGYGYTF	TRBD1	TRBJ1-2	TRBV19	-
TGTGCCAGCAGCCTCTCTTTGGGGGCGAATATCCAAGAGACCCAGTACTTC	CASSLSLGANIQETQYF	-	TRBJ2-5	TRBV28	once
TGTGCCAGCAGCTCCCGTAGGCAAGAGACCCAGTACTTC	CASSSRRQETQYF	-	TRBJ2-5	TRBV5-8	-
TGTGCCAGCAGCCGCAGGGGCTCCGTAAGCTCTGGGGCCAACGTCCTGACTTTC	CASSRRGSVSSGANVLTF	-	TRBJ2-6	TRBV7-2	-
TGTGCCAACCGGAGGACTAGCGGGAACACCGGGGAGCTGTTTTTT	CANRRTSGNTGELFF	TRBD2	TRBJ2-2	TRBV7-2	-
TGCGCCAGCAGCGTAACGGGACTAGCGGGGGGCAACTCCTACAATGAGCAGTTCTTC	CASSVTGLAGGNSYNEQFF	TRBD2	TRBJ2-1	TRBV5-1	-
TGTGCCATCATGACACCAACCTACGAGCAGTACTTC	CAIMTPTYEQYF	-	TRBJ2-7	TRBV6-5	many
TGCAGCCACTACAGCCCCCCCGGGGGGCCTTACAATGAGCAGTTCTTC	CSHYSPPGGPYNEQFF	-	TRBJ2-1	TRBV29-1	few
TGTCCGACCCTTGGGGACATCCGGGAAGTCTACGAGCAGTACTTC	CPTLGDIREVYEQYF	-	TRBJ2-7	TRBV3-1	few
TGTGCCAGCAGCTTAGTGGTTGGGACTCTAGGGCAGACCCAGTACTTC	CASSLVVGTLGQTQYF	-	TRBJ2-5	TRBV11-2	-
TGTGCCAGCGGACCCCGGGACGGAAGCTACGAGCAGTACTTC	CASGPRDGSYEQYF	-	TRBJ2-7	TRBV27	-
TGCGCCAGCCGACAGGGATCGTTGGAGACCCAGTACTTC	CASRQGSLETQYF	TRBD1	TRBJ2-5	TRBV5-1	few
TGTGCCAGCACCTGGGGTGACAGGGCCTCGCGTGAGCAGTACTTC	CASTWGDRASREQYF	TRBD1	TRBJ2-5	TRBV6-2/TRBV6-3	-
TGTGCCAGCAAATTCACCAGCGGGGGGTCCTACGAGCAGTACTTC	CASKFTSGGSYEQYF	TRBD2	TRBJ2-7	TRBV7-2	few
TGTGCCAGCGCAGACAGGGTCCCAGATACGCAGTATTTT	CASADRVPDTQYF	TRBD1	TRBJ2-3	TRBV6-5	-
TGCAGTGCTAGAGAGAGGACAGAAAGCTACGAGCAGTACTTC	CSARERTESYEQYF	-	TRBJ2-7	TRBV20-1	-
TGTGCCAGCAGCTCCCCCCGGGGGGTCTACAATGAGCAGTTCTTC	CASSSPRGVYNEQFF	TRBD2	TRBJ2-1	TRBV7-9	-
TGTGCCAGCAGTTTAGGGCTCAGGGGAGGGTACCAAGAGACCCAGTACTTC	CASSLGLRGGYQETQYF	-	TRBJ2-5	TRBV28	-
TGCAGTGCTAGCGTGGGACAGAGGAGCTCCTACGAGCAGTACTTC	CSASVGQRSSYEQYF	TRBD1	TRBJ2-7	TRBV20-1	-
TGCAGTGCTAGGGCAGGGGGCCGCTCGTGTGGCTACACCTTC	CSARAGGRSCGYTF	TRBD1	TRBJ1-2	TRBV20-1	-
TGTGCCAGCAGCCTACAAAACTCCGGGACAGGGGTGAAGACCCAGTACTTC	CASSLQNSGTGVKTQYF	TRBD1	TRBJ2-5	TRBV7-9	-
TGTGCCAGCAGCTTGGAGACAGGGGCCGGGGAACAGTTCTTC	CASSLETGAGEQFF	TRBD1	TRBJ2-1	TRBV5-5	-
TGCAGTGCTCCTCCCCCCGTCGAGGTCAAAAACATTCAGTACTTC	CSAPPPVEVKNIQYF	-	TRBJ2-4	TRBV20-1	-
TGCAGCGTGATCACAACGAGTGGCTACACCTTC	CSVITTSGYTF	-	TRBJ1-2	TRBV29-1	-
TGTGCCAGCAGCCCGGACAGGCTTGGGCAGTACTTC	CASSPDRLGQYF	TRBD1	TRBJ2-5	TRBV7-2	-
TGTGCCAGCAGCTTGGAGGGGTCCCCTGAGCAGTTCTTC	CASSLEGSPEQFF	-	TRBJ2-1	TRBV5-6	few
TGTGCCAGCGAGACAGGGCGGGCAGATACGCAGTATTTT	CASETGRADTQYF	TRBD1	TRBJ2-3	TRBV28	few
TGCAGTGCCAGCAGGGGGACAGCGGACTCCGAGGAGACCCAGTACTTC	CSASRGTADSEETQYF	TRBD1	TRBJ2-5	TRBV20-1	-
TGTGCCAGCAGCTCGGCTCGAACGGACAGACCCTACGAGCAGTACTTC	CASSSARTDRPYEQYF	-	TRBJ2-7	TRBV13	many
TGTGCCAGCAGCGGGACTAGCGGGCCCCATGGAGATACGCAGTATTTT	CASSGTSGPHGDTQYF	TRBD2	TRBJ2-3	TRBV28	-
TGTGCCAGCAGCGGGGGGGTCACACCATACAATGAGCAGTTCTTC	CASSGGVTPYNEQFF	TRBD2	TRBJ2-1	TRBV7-2	-
TGTGCCAGCGACCCTAGGGATGGGGGCCCCTACAATGAGCAGTTCTTC	CASDPRDGGPYNEQFF	-	TRBJ2-1	TRBV7-4	-
TGTGCCACCAGCAGAGTATCAGGGTTCGGTAGCAATCAGCCCCAGCATTTT	CATSRVSGFGSNQPQHF	-	TRBJ1-5	TRBV15	-
TGTGCCAGCAGTCAGGGACAGACAATAGCCAAAAACGTTCAGTACTTC	CASSQGQTIAKNVQYF	TRBD1	TRBJ2-7	TRBV3-1	once
TGCGCCAGCAGGACAGCATCGCTCAATAATTCACCCCTCCACTTT	CASRTASLNNSPLHF	-	TRBJ1-6	TRBV4-3	-
TGTGCCACCTCTCGGACAGGGGGAGCTAGCACAGATACGCAGTATTTT	CATSRTGGASTDTQYF	TRBD1	TRBJ2-3	TRBV6-5	few
TGTGCCAGCAGGGGGACAGGGGTTACGTACTTC	CASRGTGVTYF	TRBD1	TRBJ2-7	TRBV6-5	few
TGTGCCAGCAGCTGGAGTGGGGGGCTCACAGATACGCAGTATTTT	CASSWSGGLTDTQYF	-	TRBJ2-3	TRBV28	-
TGCAGTGCGCCGGACAGGGGAAACACCGGGGAGCTGTTTTTT	CSAPDRGNTGELFF	TRBD1	TRBJ2-2	TRBV20-1	-
TGTGCCAGCAGTTACATCGCGGGGGAACAGTTCTTC	CASSYIAGEQFF	TRBD2	TRBJ2-1	TRBV6-2/TRBV6-3	-
TGCAGTGCCACGACTAGCGGGGGCCCCTACAATGAGCAGTTCTTC	CSATTSGGPYNEQFF	TRBD2	TRBJ2-1	TRBV20-1	-
TGTGCCAGCAGCCTACCTACTGGTCTAGCGGGGGGGCTGTCTGGGGCCAACGTCCTGACTTTC	CASSLPTGLAGGLSGANVLTF	TRBD2	TRBJ2-6	TRBV7-3	-
TGCAGCGTCTCCCCTAGGAGCGGCCGATGGCAGTACTTC	CSVSPRSGRWQYF	-	TRBJ2-5	TRBV29-1	-
TGTGCCATCAGCTTGTCTGCCGGTGGGGGGAAGGATACGCAGTATTTT	CAISLSAGGGKDTQYF	-	TRBJ2-3	TRBV10-3	few
TGCGCCAGCAGCGCGGACAACAGGGGCGGTGGAGAGACCCAGTACTTC	CASSADNRGGGETQYF	TRBD1	TRBJ2-5	TRBV5-1	-